These 14 T cell receptor beta chains were sequenced from one sample in a study of cytomegalovirus exposure and HLA in healthy donors. Use of 60 Vbeta and 13 Jbeta primers characterized the PCR. The repertoire was sequenced with immunoSEQ multiplex PCR; TCRdb's copy has only in-frame clones and lacks some. The sample records roughly 190,000 clones, about 84% being singletons. The material sequenced was PBMCs. All receptors come from a man in his fifties in good health and CMV-seronegative.

On this clone itself: A read error may produce the germline difference seen at one junction end. Other DNA sequences in this sample translate to the same CDR3. The rearrangement joins TRBV10-3 to TRBJ1-6; D gene uncertain. Germline V gene sequence: CDR1 ENHRY, CDR2 SYGVKD. The CDR3 contains 13 residues. In nucleotides, the CDR3 is TGTGCCATCAGTTCAGACGGGAATTCCCCCCTCCACTTT. Its translation is CAISSDGNSPLHF.

On this clone itself: The junction does not match germline at one end; this may be a read error. V and J are TRBV5-6 and TRBJ2-7, with 9 bases aligning to TRBD2. The CDR3 covers 17 residues. CDR1 and CDR2 (germline): SGHDT, YYEEEE. In DNA, the CDR3 is TGTGCCAGCAGCCAAAAGCGGGGGGCCTTTAGCTCCTACAAGCAGTACTTC. Its translation: CASSQKRGAFSSYKQYF.

This chain's CDR3 is CASSLGREEDGYTF. The CDR3 DNA is TGTGCCAGCAGCTTAGGGAGGGAAGAGGATGGCTACACCTTC. V is TRBV11-2 and J is TRBJ1-2; D is ambiguous. The length of the CDR3 is 14 residues. Per germline, CDR1 SGHAT and CDR2 FQNNGV. The V end lost 1 base, the J end lost 6 bases, and 12 bases lay between the germline ends.

This chain uses TRBV7-2 with TRBJ2-2, with 9 positions matching TRBD1. This CDR3 spans 15 amino acids. CDR1 is SGHTA and CDR2 is FQGNSA in the germline V gene. The V and J ends lost 5 bases and 3 bases, in that order; junction bases with no gene match: 4. This CDR3 reads CASSHRQGDTGELFF. CDR3 DNA sequence: TGTGCCAGCAGCCACAGACAGGGGGACACCGGGGAGCTGTTTTTT.

This rearrangement joins TRBV9 to TRBJ1-2; 11 nucleotides line up with TRBD1. There are 14 residues in the CDR3. CDR1 is SGDLS, CDR2 YYNGEE, per germline. V lost 0 bases, J lost 7 bases, and 2 bases stayed unmatched. The CDR3 region is CASSVGTGGAGYTF. CDR3 DNA: TGTGCCAGCAGCGTAGGGACAGGGGGCGCTGGCTACACCTTC.

The chain is built from TRBV27 and TRBJ1-3; 7 bases are a match to TRBD1. Germline V CDR1 and CDR2: MNHEY, SMNVEV (reference sequence). This CDR3 contains 14 residues. Trimming took 5 bases from V and 7 from J; bases not matched to a gene: 8. The CDR3 sequence: CASSQLDRSNTIYF. CDR3 nucleotide sequence: TGTGCCAGCAGTCAATTGGACAGGTCCAACACCATATATTTT.

This clone has only a few counts. The CDR3 DNA reads as TGTGCCAGCAGCAAGGACAGGTCTGACTCCTACGAGCAGTACTTC. Its translation is CASSKDRSDSYEQYF. This sequence joins TRBV7-8 and TRBJ2-7, with 7 nucleotides matching TRBD1. The V and J ends lost 5 bases and 0 bases, in that order; junction bases with no gene match: 7. The CDR3 is 15 residues long. Germline loops: CDR1 SGHVS, CDR2 FQNEAQ.

This clone was seen just once. This sequence joins TRBV10-2 and TRBJ2-5; TRBD2 agrees at 9 bases. CDR3 size: 14 residues. The V gene's germline CDR1 is WSHSY and CDR2 SAAADI. Unmatched junction bases numbered 7, after V lost 6 bases and J lost 5 bases. The CDR3 coding sequence is TGCGCCAGCAGCTGGCGGGGGGGACGGGAGACCCAGTACTTC. Its protein is CASSWRGGRETQYF.

This clone has only a few counts. The J gene is TRBJ1-1, the V gene TRBV6-6; the match to TRBD1 covers 8 bases. With V trimmed by 7 bases and J by 10 bases, 11 bases remained unmatched. From germline, CDR1 is MNHNY and CDR2 SVGAGI (reference sequence). This CDR3 contains 13 residues. In DNA form, the CDR3 reads TGTGCCAGCACCATTGGACAGGGCGGAAGAGCTTTCTTT. It encodes CASTIGQGGRAFF.

This chain connects TRBV6-1 to TRBJ2-3; 7 bases are a match to TRBD2. V gave up 3 bases and J gave up 0 bases; unmatched junction bases: 6. This CDR3 comprises 16 residues. Looked up from germline, CDR1 is MNHNS and CDR2 is SASEGT. The CDR3 region has the DNA TGTGCCAGCAGTGATCTGGGGCGGGGGAGCACAGATACGCAGTATTTT. Translating gives CASSDLGRGSTDTQYF.

In regard to this clone: It is likely a read error, because the conserved phenylalanine at the end of the CDR3 is missing. The DNA of the CDR3 is TGTGCCAGCTCACCCAGCGGGAACTCCTACGAGCAGTACCTC. Its protein product is CASSPSGNSYEQYL. The chain has TRBV18 and TRBJ2-7; 7 bases align to TRBD2. Germline trimming cut 3 bases from V and 0 bases from J; bases unmatched to any gene: 2. Germline CDR1 KGHSH, CDR2 LQKENI. This CDR3 region has 14 residues.

V usage is TRBV6-5 and J usage is TRBJ2-5; a weak D match, TRBD2 (6 bases). V lost 2 bases, J lost 2 bases, and 9 bases lay in between. The germline V gene encodes CDR1 MNHEY and CDR2 SVGAGI. The CDR3 runs 14 residues. CDR3 amino acids: CASSYGGSQETQYF. The CDR3 bases are TGTGCCAGCAGTTACGGGGGGTCGCAAGAGACCCAGTACTTC.

This clone was counted once. This rearrangement joins TRBV20-1 to TRBJ1-3, with D hard to call. Germline CDR1 and CDR2: DFQATT and SNEGSKA (reference sequence). V was trimmed by 5 bases and J by 0 bases, leaving 2 bases between them. This CDR3 is 11 amino acids long. The CDR3 protein is CSARSGNTIYF. The CDR3 DNA sequence: TGCAGTGCTCGCTCTGGAAACACCATATATTTT.

This chain uses TRBV4-3 with TRBJ2-2, with TRBD2 identical over 8 bases. Trimming at V came to 5 bases and at J to 6 bases, leaving 8 bases not matched to a gene. Germline values: CDR1 LGHNA, CDR2 YSLEER. The CDR3 is made up of 15 amino acids. CDR3 loop: CASSAAGGGPGELFF. The DNA of the CDR3 is TGCGCCAGCAGCGCGGCGGGGGGAGGTCCCGGGGAGCTGTTTTTT.